Listed below are T cell receptor beta chains from one sample, sequenced in a study of OX40 agonist ivuxolimab in advanced cancers. Assay used: immunoSEQ multiplex PCR; TCRdb lists only in-frame clones, some missing. The data show fewer than 95,000 clones, around 91% seen once. Sequencing used CD4+ or CD8+ T cells sorted from blood, obtained in a trial of the OX40 agonist ivuxolimab. The receptors were gathered from an adult with an advanced solid tumor such as melanoma, head and neck, liver or kidney cancer. CDR3s include the opening cysteine and the closing phenylalanine or tryptophan. Fields, in order: D gene, clone size, J gene, V gene, CDR3 DNA, CDR3 protein. A D gene is named only where the DNA matches it firmly. Not all rows give a size; the values are once, few, many and, for expanded clones, a class.

d_call: TRBD1; clone_size: -; j_call: TRBJ2-1; v_call: TRBV19; cdr3_nt: TGTGCCAGTAGTATACCGGGACAGGGGGTCAATGAGCAGTTCTTC; cdr3_aa: CASSIPGQGVNEQFF
d_call: TRBD1; clone_size: -; j_call: TRBJ1-1; v_call: TRBV25-1; cdr3_nt: TGTGCCAGCAGTGAATGGACAGGGGGGACCACTGAAGCTTTCTTT; cdr3_aa: CASSEWTGGTTEAFF
d_call: -; clone_size: -; j_call: TRBJ1-5; v_call: TRBV19; cdr3_nt: TGTGCCAGTACCAGATCCAGAAATCAGCCCCAGCATTTT; cdr3_aa: CASTRSRNQPQHF
d_call: -; clone_size: -; j_call: TRBJ1-1; v_call: TRBV14; cdr3_nt: TGTGCCAGCAGCCAGTTAGGTGGCATCACTGAAGCTTTCTTT; cdr3_aa: CASSQLGGITEAFF
d_call: -; clone_size: few; j_call: TRBJ1-1; v_call: TRBV9; cdr3_nt: TGTGCCAGCAGCCAAGGTGCCTCCACTGAAGCTTTCTTT; cdr3_aa: CASSQGASTEAFF
d_call: -; clone_size: -; j_call: TRBJ2-3; v_call: TRBV30; cdr3_nt: TGTGCCTGGAGTGTAGGGCGGACGAACACGGATACGCAGTATTTT; cdr3_aa: CAWSVGRTNTDTQYF
d_call: -; clone_size: -; j_call: TRBJ1-3; v_call: TRBV28; cdr3_nt: TGTGCCAGCAGTTTAGAGCCGCCTGGAAACACCATATATTTT; cdr3_aa: CASSLEPPGNTIYF
d_call: TRBD2; clone_size: -; j_call: TRBJ2-7; v_call: TRBV27; cdr3_nt: TGTGCCAGCAGTCCACCGACTAGCGGGAGGTCCCGCGAGCAGTACTTC; cdr3_aa: CASSPPTSGRSREQYF
d_call: -; clone_size: -; j_call: TRBJ2-7; v_call: TRBV7-3; cdr3_nt: TGTGCCAGCAGCCCAACGGGGCCCTACGAGCAGTACTTC; cdr3_aa: CASSPTGPYEQYF
d_call: -; clone_size: once; j_call: TRBJ2-1; v_call: TRBV10-3; cdr3_nt: TGTGCCATCAGCGTAAGAGGGGGGCTAGCCAATGAGCAGTTCTTC; cdr3_aa: CAISVRGGLANEQFF
d_call: -; clone_size: -; j_call: TRBJ2-7; v_call: TRBV30; cdr3_nt: TGTGCCTGGAATTCAGGGGTTGACGAGCAGTACTTC; cdr3_aa: CAWNSGVDEQYF
d_call: -; clone_size: -; j_call: TRBJ1-1; v_call: TRBV28; cdr3_nt: TGTGCCAGCAGTTTACCCCGAAGGAACACTGAAGCTTTCTTT; cdr3_aa: CASSLPRRNTEAFF
d_call: TRBD1; clone_size: -; j_call: TRBJ1-4; v_call: TRBV28; cdr3_nt: TGTGCCAGCAGTTGGACAGGGCTGAAAGAAAAACTGTTTTTT; cdr3_aa: CASSWTGLKEKLFF
d_call: TRBD1; clone_size: -; j_call: TRBJ2-7; v_call: TRBV25-1; cdr3_nt: TGTGCCAGCAGTGTTGCGGGACAGGGTTCCTACGAGCAGTACTTC; cdr3_aa: CASSVAGQGSYEQYF
d_call: -; clone_size: -; j_call: TRBJ1-2; v_call: TRBV7-2; cdr3_nt: TGTGCCAGCAGCTCAGGGATTAACTATGGCTACACCTTC; cdr3_aa: CASSSGINYGYTF
d_call: -; clone_size: -; j_call: TRBJ2-7; v_call: TRBV7-9; cdr3_nt: TGTGCCAGCAGCTTAGGGACAGCTATGGGGGAGCAGTACTTC; cdr3_aa: CASSLGTAMGEQYF
d_call: -; clone_size: -; j_call: TRBJ2-1; v_call: TRBV11-3; cdr3_nt: TGTGCCAGCAGACCCGGGGGCGGCTCCTACAATGAGCAGTTCTTC; cdr3_aa: CASRPGGGSYNEQFF
d_call: -; clone_size: -; j_call: TRBJ1-1; v_call: TRBV4-2; cdr3_nt: TGTGCCAGCAGCCAGAGGGCCGGGACAATGGACACTGAAGCTTTCTTT; cdr3_aa: CASSQRAGTMDTEAFF
d_call: -; clone_size: -; j_call: TRBJ1-3; v_call: TRBV15; cdr3_nt: TGTGCCACCAGCAGAGATCGGGCAGAGACTGGAAACACCATATATTTT; cdr3_aa: CATSRDRAETGNTIYF
d_call: TRBD1; clone_size: -; j_call: TRBJ1-1; v_call: TRBV7-8; cdr3_nt: TGTGCCAGCAGCTTCGGACAGGGAGAGCCTGAAGCTTTCTTT; cdr3_aa: CASSFGQGEPEAFF
d_call: TRBD1; clone_size: -; j_call: TRBJ2-1; v_call: TRBV6-5; cdr3_nt: TGTGCCAGCAGTTACCTAGGGGGCCATGAGCAGTTCTTC; cdr3_aa: CASSYLGGHEQFF
d_call: -; clone_size: -; j_call: TRBJ2-2; v_call: TRBV30; cdr3_nt: TGTGCCTGGAATAACAGGGTGGACACCGGGGAGCTGTTTTTT; cdr3_aa: CAWNNRVDTGELFF
d_call: -; clone_size: -; j_call: TRBJ2-1; v_call: TRBV5-1; cdr3_nt: TGCGCCAGCAGCGCGGTCCAAGGCTCCTACAATGAGCAGTTCTTC; cdr3_aa: CASSAVQGSYNEQFF
d_call: -; clone_size: once; j_call: TRBJ2-5; v_call: TRBV5-5; cdr3_nt: TGTGCCAGCAGCTTCGACCAAGAGACCCAGTACTTC; cdr3_aa: CASSFDQETQYF
d_call: TRBD1; clone_size: -; j_call: TRBJ2-1; v_call: TRBV6-5; cdr3_nt: TGTGCCAGCAGTCGATTGGACAGGAACGAGAATGAGCAGTTCTTC; cdr3_aa: CASSRLDRNENEQFF
d_call: TRBD2; clone_size: -; j_call: TRBJ2-2; v_call: TRBV6-6; cdr3_nt: TGTGCCAGCAGTATACCGGGACTAGCCACCGGGGAGCTGTTTTTT; cdr3_aa: CASSIPGLATGELFF
d_call: -; clone_size: -; j_call: TRBJ2-3; v_call: TRBV18; cdr3_nt: TGTGCCAGCTCACTGAACAGGGCTGCATCCACAGATACGCAGTATTTT; cdr3_aa: CASSLNRAASTDTQYF
d_call: TRBD1; clone_size: -; j_call: TRBJ1-2; v_call: TRBV7-3; cdr3_nt: TGTGCCAGCAGCCGAGACAGGGGTAGCGGCTACACCTTC; cdr3_aa: CASSRDRGSGYTF
d_call: -; clone_size: -; j_call: TRBJ2-5; v_call: TRBV7-2; cdr3_nt: TGTGCCAGCAGGCAGGGGTTTTGGCAAGAGACCCAGTACTTC; cdr3_aa: CASRQGFWQETQYF
d_call: TRBD2; clone_size: -; j_call: TRBJ2-1; v_call: TRBV6-5; cdr3_nt: TGTGCCAGCAGACAAAGCGGGAGCCGAAACAATGAGCAGTTCTTC; cdr3_aa: CASRQSGSRNNEQFF
d_call: -; clone_size: -; j_call: TRBJ1-2; v_call: TRBV30; cdr3_nt: TGTGCCTGGAGTGGAGGGCAGGGGAGGATCTATGGCTACACCTTC; cdr3_aa: CAWSGGQGRIYGYTF
d_call: -; clone_size: -; j_call: TRBJ1-2; v_call: TRBV28; cdr3_nt: TGTGCCAGCAGTCCTCCCCGACTCCATGGCTACACCTTC; cdr3_aa: CASSPPRLHGYTF
d_call: -; clone_size: -; j_call: TRBJ2-5; v_call: TRBV7-6; cdr3_nt: TGTGCCAGCAGCTTAGTCGGAGGCGGGTCGCAAGAGACCCAGTACTTC; cdr3_aa: CASSLVGGGSQETQYF
d_call: -; clone_size: -; j_call: TRBJ2-1; v_call: TRBV5-1; cdr3_nt: TGCGCCAGCAGCTTGGCAGGGAACAATGAGCAGTTCTTC; cdr3_aa: CASSLAGNNEQFF
d_call: TRBD1; clone_size: -; j_call: TRBJ1-2; v_call: TRBV28; cdr3_nt: TGTGCCAGCACCGAGGGGGCATCCTATGGCTACACCTTC; cdr3_aa: CASTEGASYGYTF
d_call: TRBD1; clone_size: -; j_call: TRBJ2-1; v_call: TRBV11-1; cdr3_nt: TGTGCCAGCAGCCAGGGGGTGACCTACAATGAGCAGTTCTTC; cdr3_aa: CASSQGVTYNEQFF
d_call: -; clone_size: -; j_call: TRBJ2-1; v_call: TRBV7-9; cdr3_nt: TGTGCCAGCAGCATCCGTGGGTTTAGCTCCTACAATGAGCAGTTCTTC; cdr3_aa: CASSIRGFSSYNEQFF
d_call: TRBD1; clone_size: -; j_call: TRBJ2-7; v_call: TRBV6-6; cdr3_nt: TGTGCCAGCAGTTACAGACAGGGTTTTGACGAGCAGTACTTC; cdr3_aa: CASSYRQGFDEQYF
d_call: -; clone_size: -; j_call: TRBJ1-3; v_call: TRBV7-9; cdr3_nt: TGTGCCAGCAGCTTACTAAGTCCGTCCTCTGGAAACACCATATATTTT; cdr3_aa: CASSLLSPSSGNTIYF
d_call: -; clone_size: once; j_call: TRBJ1-1; v_call: TRBV6-1; cdr3_nt: TGTGCCAGCAGTATAGAGGGATCAGTCACTGAAGCTTTCTTT; cdr3_aa: CASSIEGSVTEAFF
d_call: TRBD1; clone_size: few; j_call: TRBJ1-5; v_call: TRBV7-2; cdr3_nt: TGTGCCAGCAGCTACACAGGGGGGAGCAATCAGCCCCAGCATTTT; cdr3_aa: CASSYTGGSNQPQHF
d_call: TRBD1; clone_size: -; j_call: TRBJ1-1; v_call: TRBV6-5; cdr3_nt: TGTGCCAGCAGTTACTCGCAGACAGGGACTGAAGCTTTCTTT; cdr3_aa: CASSYSQTGTEAFF
d_call: -; clone_size: -; j_call: TRBJ2-5; v_call: TRBV7-2; cdr3_nt: TGTGCCAGCAGCTTGGGCGGGGCCCAAGAGACCCAGTACTTC; cdr3_aa: CASSLGGAQETQYF
d_call: TRBD1; clone_size: -; j_call: TRBJ1-1; v_call: TRBV30; cdr3_nt: TGTGCCTGGAATCCAGGAGGGACAGGGGATTTTGAAGCTTTCTTT; cdr3_aa: CAWNPGGTGDFEAFF
d_call: TRBD2; clone_size: once; j_call: TRBJ2-3; v_call: TRBV19; cdr3_nt: TGTGCCACCCGCGGGGGAACAGATACGCAGTATTTT; cdr3_aa: CATRGGTDTQYF